These T cell receptor beta chains were read from a single sample in a study of control samples from healthy donors and cancer patients. The table came from immunoSEQ multiplex PCR; TCRdb's copy has only in-frame clones and leaves some out. This table holds under 450,000 clones, approximately 90% found once. Sequenced material: PBMCs. The receptors derive from a man in his forties with head and neck cancer. CDR3s leave out the opening cysteine and the closing phenylalanine or tryptophan. Not every row has a clone size; where given, it reads once, few, many or a size class.

J,size,V,CDR3
TRBJ2-3,-,TRBV10-1,ASIGLAGVTDTQY
TRBJ2-7,-,TRBV19,ASSRPGYSYEQY
TRBJ1-5,-,TRBV10-3,AISNAGGVGSNQPQH
TRBJ2-1,once,TRBV28,ASSPPGAYNEQF
TRBJ2-2,-,TRBV19,ASSMGQGSTGELF
TRBJ2-7,-,TRBV5-6,ASSLGRNRFGSYEQY
TRBJ1-2,-,TRBV19,ASSIKGTGDNYGYT
TRBJ2-5,-,TRBV28,ASSLPGVQETQY
TRBJ2-1,-,TRBV9,ASSVQGGANEQF
TRBJ1-2,-,TRBV9,ASSVGQGLGYT
TRBJ2-5,-,TRBV5-4,ASSRDREETQY
TRBJ2-1,-,TRBV19,ASSIRLGGRLPYNEQF
TRBJ1-1,-,TRBV5-1,ASSPGRGLGTEAF